The 2 T cell receptor beta chains in this list originate from one sample, sequenced in a study of blood T cell repertoires in COVID-19. Clones were read by immunoSEQ multiplex PCR, and TCRdb kept only the in-frame ones, dropping some. In the table there are approximately 300,000 clones, about 90% of which are singletons. Sequencing was done on a sample of peripheral blood. These receptors came from a woman in her 30s with COVID-19, enrolled during active disease.

The V call is TRBV11-3, the J call TRBJ2-5; D possibly corresponds to TRBD2 (5 bases). Trimming took off 7 bases at V and 5 bases at J, with 23 bases between the two ends. The CDR3 is 16 amino acids. Germline V gives CDR1 SGHNT, CDR2 YENEEA. The CDR3 is CASTGSGGWRGETQYF. The DNA of the CDR3 is TGTGCCAGCACCGGTTCGGGCGGGTGGAGAGGGGAGACCCAGTACTTC.

The CDR3 region is CASRPGSAYGYTF. CDR3 DNA sequence: TGTGCCAGCAGACCAGGTAGCGCCTATGGCTACACCTTC. The J gene is TRBJ1-2, the V gene TRBV9; unclear D gene. The CDR3 has 13 residues. With 5 bases removed from V and 4 bases from J, the gap between germline ends came to 12 bases. Germline V gives CDR1 SGDLS, CDR2 YYNGEE. Filled out from reference TRBV9 and TRBJ1-2, the complete variable domain reads DSGVTQTPKHLITATGQRVTLRCSPRSGDLSVYWYQQSLDQGLQFLIQYYNGEERAKGNILERFSAQQFPDLHSELNLSSLELGDSALYFCASRPGSAYGYTFGSGTRLTVV.